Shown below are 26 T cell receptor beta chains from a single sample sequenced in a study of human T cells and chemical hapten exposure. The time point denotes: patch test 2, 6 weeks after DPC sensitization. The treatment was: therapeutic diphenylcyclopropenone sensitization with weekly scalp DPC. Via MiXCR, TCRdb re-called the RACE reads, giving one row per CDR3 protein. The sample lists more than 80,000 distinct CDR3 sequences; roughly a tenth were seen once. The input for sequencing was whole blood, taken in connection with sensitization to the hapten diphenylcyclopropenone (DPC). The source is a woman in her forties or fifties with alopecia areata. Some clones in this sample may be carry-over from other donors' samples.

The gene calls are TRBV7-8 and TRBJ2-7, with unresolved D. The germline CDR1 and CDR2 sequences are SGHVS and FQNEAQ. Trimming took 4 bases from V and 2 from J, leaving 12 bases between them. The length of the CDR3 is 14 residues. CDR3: CASSYRFNTYEQYF. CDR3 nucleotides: TGTGCCAGCAGCTATAGATTCAATACCTACGAGCAGTACTTC.

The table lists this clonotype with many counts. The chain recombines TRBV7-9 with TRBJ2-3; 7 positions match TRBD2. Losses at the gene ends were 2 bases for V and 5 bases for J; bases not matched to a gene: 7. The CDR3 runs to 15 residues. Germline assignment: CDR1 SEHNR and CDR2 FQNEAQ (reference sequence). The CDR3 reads CASSLRPSGEDTQYF. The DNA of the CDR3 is TGTGCCAGCAGCTTAAGGCCTAGCGGAGAAGATACGCAGTATTTT.

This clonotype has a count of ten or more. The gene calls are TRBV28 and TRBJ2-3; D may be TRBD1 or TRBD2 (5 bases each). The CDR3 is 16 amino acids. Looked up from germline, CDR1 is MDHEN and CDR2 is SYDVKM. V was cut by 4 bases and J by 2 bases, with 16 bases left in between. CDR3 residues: CASSSHSGPTTDTQYF. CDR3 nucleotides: TGTGCCAGCAGTTCCCACTCGGGACCCACCACAGATACGCAGTATTTT. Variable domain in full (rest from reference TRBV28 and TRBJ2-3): DVKVTQSSRYLVKRTGEKVFLECVQDMDHENMFWYRQDPGLGLRLIYFSYDVKMKEKGDIPEGYSVSREKKERFSLILESASTNQTSMYLCASSSHSGPTTDTQYFGPGTRLTVL.

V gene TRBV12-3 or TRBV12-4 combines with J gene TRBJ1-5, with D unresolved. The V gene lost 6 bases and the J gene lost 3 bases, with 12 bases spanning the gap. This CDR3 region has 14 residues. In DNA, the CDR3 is TGTGCCAGCAGACCAGGACGGAACAATCAGCCCCAGCATTTT. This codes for CASRPGRNNQPQHF.

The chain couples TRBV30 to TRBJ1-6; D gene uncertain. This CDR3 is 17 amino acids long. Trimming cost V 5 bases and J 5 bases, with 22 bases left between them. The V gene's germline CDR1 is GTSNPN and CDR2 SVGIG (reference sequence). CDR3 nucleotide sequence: TGTGCCTGGGAATGGGCGGCCTTATCTGGAAATAATTCACCCCTCCACTTT. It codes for CAWEWAALSGNNSPLHF.

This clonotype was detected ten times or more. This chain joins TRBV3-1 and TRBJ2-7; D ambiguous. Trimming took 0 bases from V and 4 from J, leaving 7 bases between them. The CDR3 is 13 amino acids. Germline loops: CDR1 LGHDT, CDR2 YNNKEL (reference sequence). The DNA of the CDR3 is TGTGCCAGCAGCCAAGACTTACAGTACGAGCAGTACTTC. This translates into CASSQDLQYEQYF.

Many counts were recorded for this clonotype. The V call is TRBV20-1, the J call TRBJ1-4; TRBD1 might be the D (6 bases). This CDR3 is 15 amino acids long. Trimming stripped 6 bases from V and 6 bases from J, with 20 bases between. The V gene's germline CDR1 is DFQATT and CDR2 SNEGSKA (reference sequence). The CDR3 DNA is TGCAGTGCGAAGGGGGGTATAGGGGTCCATGAAAAACTGTTTTTT. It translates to CSAKGGIGVHEKLFF.

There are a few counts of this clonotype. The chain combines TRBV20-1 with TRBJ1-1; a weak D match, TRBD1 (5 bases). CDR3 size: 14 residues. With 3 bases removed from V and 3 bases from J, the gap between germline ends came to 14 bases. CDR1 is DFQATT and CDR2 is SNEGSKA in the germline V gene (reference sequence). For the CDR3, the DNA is TGCAGTGCTAGGGAGGATGGGGGTCACACTGAAGCTTTCTTT. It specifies CSAREDGGHTEAFF.

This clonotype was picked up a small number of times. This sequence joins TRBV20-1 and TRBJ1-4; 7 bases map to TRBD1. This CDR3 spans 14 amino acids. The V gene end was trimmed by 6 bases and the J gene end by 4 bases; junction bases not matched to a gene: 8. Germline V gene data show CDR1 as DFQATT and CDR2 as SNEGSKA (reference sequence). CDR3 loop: CSAPRDRNNEKLFF. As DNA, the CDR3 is TGCAGTGCGCCTCGGGACAGAAATAATGAAAAACTGTTTTTT.

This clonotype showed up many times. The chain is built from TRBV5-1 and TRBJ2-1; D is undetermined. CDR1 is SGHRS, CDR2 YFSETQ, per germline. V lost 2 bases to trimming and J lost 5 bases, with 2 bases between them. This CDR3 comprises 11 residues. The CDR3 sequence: CASSFDNEQFF. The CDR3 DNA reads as TGCGCCAGCAGCTTTGACAATGAGCAGTTCTTC.

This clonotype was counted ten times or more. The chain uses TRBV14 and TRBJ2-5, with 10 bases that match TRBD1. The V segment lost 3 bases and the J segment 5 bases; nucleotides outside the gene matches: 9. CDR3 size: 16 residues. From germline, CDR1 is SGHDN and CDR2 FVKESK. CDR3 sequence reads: CASSQGPGTGEETQYF. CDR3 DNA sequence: TGTGCCAGCAGCCAGGGACCCGGGACAGGGGAGGAGACCCAGTACTTC.

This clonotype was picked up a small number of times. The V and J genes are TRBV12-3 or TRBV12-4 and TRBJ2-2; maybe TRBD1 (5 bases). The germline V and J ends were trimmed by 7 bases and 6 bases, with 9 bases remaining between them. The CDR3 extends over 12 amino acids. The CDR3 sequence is CASNRGAGELFF. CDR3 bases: TGTGCCAGCAATAGGGGCGCCGGGGAGCTGTTTTTT.

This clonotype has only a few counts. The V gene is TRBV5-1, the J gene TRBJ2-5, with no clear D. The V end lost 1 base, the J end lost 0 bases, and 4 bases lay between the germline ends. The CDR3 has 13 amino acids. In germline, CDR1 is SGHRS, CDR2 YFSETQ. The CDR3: CASSLFDQETQYF. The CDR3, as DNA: TGCGCCAGCAGCTTGTTCGACCAAGAGACCCAGTACTTC.

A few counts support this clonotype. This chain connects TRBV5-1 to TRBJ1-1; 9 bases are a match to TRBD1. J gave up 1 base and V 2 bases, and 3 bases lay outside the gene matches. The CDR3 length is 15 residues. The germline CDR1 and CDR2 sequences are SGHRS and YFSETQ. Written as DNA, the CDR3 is TGCGCCAGCAGCTTACAGGGGGCGGGGAACACTGAAGCTTTCTTT. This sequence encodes CASSLQGAGNTEAFF.

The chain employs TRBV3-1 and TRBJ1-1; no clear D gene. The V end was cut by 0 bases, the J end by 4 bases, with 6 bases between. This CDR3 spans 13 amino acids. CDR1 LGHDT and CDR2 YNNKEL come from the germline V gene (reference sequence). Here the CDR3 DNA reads TGTGCCAGCAGCCAAGATTTAGCCACTGAAGCTTTCTTT. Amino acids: CASSQDLATEAFF.

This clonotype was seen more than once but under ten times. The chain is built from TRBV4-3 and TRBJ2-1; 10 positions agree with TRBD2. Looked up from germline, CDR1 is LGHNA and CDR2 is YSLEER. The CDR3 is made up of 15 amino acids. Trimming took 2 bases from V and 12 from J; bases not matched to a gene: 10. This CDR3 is CASSQTSGTSMVQFF. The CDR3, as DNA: TGCGCCAGCAGCCAAACTAGCGGGACCTCGATGGTGCAGTTCTTC.

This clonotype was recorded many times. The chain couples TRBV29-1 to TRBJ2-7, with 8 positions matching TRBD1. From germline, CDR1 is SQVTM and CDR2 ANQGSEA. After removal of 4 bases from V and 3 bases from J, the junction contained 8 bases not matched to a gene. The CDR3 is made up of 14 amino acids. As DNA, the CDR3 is TGCAGCGTTGGACAGGGGACAGGATACTACGAGCAGTACTTC. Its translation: CSVGQGTGYYEQYF.

CDR3 sequence (DNA): TGCAGCGTCCGGATAAGTCCAAAACTGTTTTTT. Its translation: CSVRISPKLFF. The chain employs TRBV29-1 and TRBJ1-4, with unresolved D. Germline CDR1 is SQVTM and CDR2 is ANQGSEA. The V and J ends lost 6 bases and 10 bases respectively, with 12 bases between them. The CDR3 is made up of 11 amino acids. The variable domain in full, with the rest retrieved from reference TRBV29-1 and TRBJ1-4, is SAVISQKPSRDICQRGTSLTIQCQVDSQVTMMFWYRQQPGQSLTLIATANQGSEATYESGFVIDKFPISRPNLTFSTLTVSNMSPEDSSIYLCSVRISPKLFFGSGTQLSVL.

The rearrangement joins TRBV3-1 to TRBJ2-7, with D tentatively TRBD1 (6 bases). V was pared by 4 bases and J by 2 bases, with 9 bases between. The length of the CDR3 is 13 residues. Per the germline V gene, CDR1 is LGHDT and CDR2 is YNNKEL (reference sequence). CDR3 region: CASSPRTAYEQYF. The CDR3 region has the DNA TGTGCCAGCAGCCCTCGGACAGCCTACGAGCAGTACTTC.

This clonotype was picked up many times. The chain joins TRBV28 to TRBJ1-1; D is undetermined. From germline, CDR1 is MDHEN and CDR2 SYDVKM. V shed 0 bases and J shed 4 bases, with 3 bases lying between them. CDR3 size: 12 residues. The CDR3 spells CASSLWATEAFF. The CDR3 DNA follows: TGTGCCAGCAGTTTATGGGCCACTGAAGCTTTCTTT.

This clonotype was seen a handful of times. CDR3 sequence: CASSLEGELFF. The CDR3 DNA reads as TGTGCCAGCAGTTTGGAGGGGGAGCTGTTTTTT. The V call is TRBV12-3 or TRBV12-4, the J call TRBJ2-2; unclear D gene. The CDR3 is 11 residues long. Deletions cut 3 bases from V and 8 bases from J, with 4 bases between.

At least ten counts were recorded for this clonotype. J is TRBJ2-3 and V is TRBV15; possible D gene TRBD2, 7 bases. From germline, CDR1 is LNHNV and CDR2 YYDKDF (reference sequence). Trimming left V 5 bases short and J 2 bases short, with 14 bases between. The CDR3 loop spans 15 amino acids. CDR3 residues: CATSRGAGATDTQYF. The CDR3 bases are TGTGCCACCAGCCGGGGGGCCGGGGCCACAGATACGCAGTATTTT.

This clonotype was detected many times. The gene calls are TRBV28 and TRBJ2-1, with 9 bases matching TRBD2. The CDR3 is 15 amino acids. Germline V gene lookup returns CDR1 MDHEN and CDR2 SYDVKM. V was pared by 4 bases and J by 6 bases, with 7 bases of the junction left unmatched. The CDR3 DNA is TGTGCCAGCAGTTCCGGGGCTAGCGGGGCCAATGAGCAGTTCTTC. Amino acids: CASSSGASGANEQFF.

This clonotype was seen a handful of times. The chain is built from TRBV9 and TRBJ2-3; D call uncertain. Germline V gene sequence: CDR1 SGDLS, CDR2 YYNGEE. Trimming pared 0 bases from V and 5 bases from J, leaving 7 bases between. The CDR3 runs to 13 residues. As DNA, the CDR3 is TGTGCCAGCAGCGTAGTGGCAGGAGATACGCAGTATTTT. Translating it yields CASSVVAGDTQYF.

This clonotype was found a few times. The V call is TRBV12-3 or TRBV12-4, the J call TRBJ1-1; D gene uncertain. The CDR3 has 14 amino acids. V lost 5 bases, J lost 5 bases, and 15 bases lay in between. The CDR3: CASSRDLTGTEAFF. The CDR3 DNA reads TGTGCCAGCAGTAGGGATCTAACGGGGACTGAAGCTTTCTTT.

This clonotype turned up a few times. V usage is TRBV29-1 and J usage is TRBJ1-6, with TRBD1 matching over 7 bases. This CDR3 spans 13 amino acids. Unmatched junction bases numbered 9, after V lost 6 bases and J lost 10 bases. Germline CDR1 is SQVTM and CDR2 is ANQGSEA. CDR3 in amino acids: CSVRQGLGSPLHF. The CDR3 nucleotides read TGCAGCGTGAGACAGGGCCTCGGCTCACCCCTCCACTTT.